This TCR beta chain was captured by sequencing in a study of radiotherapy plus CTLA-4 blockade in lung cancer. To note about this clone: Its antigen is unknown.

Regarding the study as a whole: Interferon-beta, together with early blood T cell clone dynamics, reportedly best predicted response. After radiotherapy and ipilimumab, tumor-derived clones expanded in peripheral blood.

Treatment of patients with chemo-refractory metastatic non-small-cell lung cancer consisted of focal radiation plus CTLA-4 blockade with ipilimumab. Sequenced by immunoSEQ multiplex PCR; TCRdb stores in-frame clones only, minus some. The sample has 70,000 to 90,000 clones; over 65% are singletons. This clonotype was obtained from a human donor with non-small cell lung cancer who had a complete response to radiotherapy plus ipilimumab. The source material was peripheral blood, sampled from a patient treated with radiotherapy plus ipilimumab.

CDR3 in amino acids: CASSFATVTRNYGYTF. CDR3 DNA sequence: TGTGCCAGCAGCTTCGCCACCGTCACAAGAAACTATGGCTACACCTTC. The rearrangement links TRBV7-9 to TRBJ1-2, with D unclear. Germline V gives CDR1 SEHNR, CDR2 FQNEAQ (reference sequence). There are 16 residues in the CDR3. The germline V and J ends were trimmed by 3 bases and 2 bases, with 16 bases remaining between them. Complete variable domain (other parts from reference TRBV7-9 and TRBJ1-2): DTGVSQNPRHKITKRGQNVTFRCDPISEHNRLYWYRQTLGQGPEFLTYFQNEAQLEKSRLLSDRFSAERPKGSFSTLEIQRTEQGDSAMYLCASSFATVTRNYGYTFGSGTRLTVV.